The present TCR beta chain was sequenced within a study of shared T cell receptors in the human thymus. Libraries were prepared by immunoSEQ multiplex PCR; TCRdb keeps only in-frame clonotypes and omits some of them. Of hundreds of thousands of clones in the sample, approximately 87% were seen once. The CDR3 has 16 amino acids. Trimming removed 4 bases from V and 3 bases from J; junction bases left unmatched: 11. The germline gives CDR1 SGDLS, CDR2 YYNGEE. This sample also belongs to another study, concerning human thymus T cells. That study adds: Thymus pieces cut out during corrective heart surgery were the tissue that was used. Thymic repertoires overlap heavily among unrelated individuals, related research has reported.

The sequence derives from a boy younger than two with a congenital heart defect. The source material was thymocytes. The chain joins TRBV9 to TRBJ2-7; 9 nucleotides align to TRBD1. The CDR3 region is CASSPSGETGGYEQYF. The CDR3 bases are TGTGCCAGCAGCCCATCGGGTGAGACAGGGGGCTACGAGCAGTACTTC.